Following are 27 T cell receptor beta chains from one sample sequenced in a study of blood T cell repertoires in COVID-19. Here immunoSEQ multiplex PCR was the method, and the copy in TCRdb shows in-frame clones only, minus some. The top ten hold approximately 9.5% of the sample, which has a few hundred thousand clones, around 88% seen once. Sequenced: PBMCs or T cells enriched from blood (not recorded which). All receptors come from a man in his forties who had recovered from COVID-19.

V usage is TRBV5-6 and J usage is TRBJ1-1; 7 positions match TRBD1. J was trimmed by 3 bases and V by 3 bases; bases with no gene match: 5. CDR3 length: 14 residues. Germline V gene lookup returns CDR1 SGHDT and CDR2 YYEEEE. The CDR3 coding sequence is TGTGCCAGCAGCTCTGGGACAGATTACACTGAAGCTTTCTTT. Its translation is CASSSGTDYTEAFF.

This sequence joins TRBV2 and TRBJ1-2; D gene uncertain. From germline, CDR1 is SNHLY and CDR2 FYNNEI. Between the trimmed V and J ends, which lost 3 bases and 7 bases, there was a span of 12 bases. This CDR3 is 13 amino acids long. The CDR3 protein is CASSDSLTGGYTF. The CDR3 DNA sequence: TGTGCCAGCAGTGACAGTTTAACGGGTGGCTACACCTTC.

This clone is a singleton in its sample. The CDR3 DNA sequence: TGTGCCAGCAGTTACACAGTCCGCGACGATGAGCAGTTCTTC. Translation gives CASSYTVRDDEQFF. This chain links TRBV6-2 or TRBV6-3 with TRBJ2-1; D is uncertain. There are 14 residues in the CDR3. Germline assignment: CDR1 MNHEY and CDR2 SVGEGT. V was clipped by 2 bases and J by 8 bases, with 13 bases between them.

Concerning this clone itself: The junction and the germline gene differ at one end; a read error may be behind it. The chain carries TRBV2 and TRBJ2-1, with D perhaps matching TRBD1 (6 bases). This CDR3 region has 12 residues. Germline V CDR1 and CDR2: SNHLY, FYNNEI. CDR3 nucleotide sequence: TGTGCCAGCGGCAAAACCGGGACATACTCGATCTTC. It translates to CASGKTGTYSIF.

V gene TRBV7-2 combines with J gene TRBJ1-5, with 9 bases aligning to TRBD1. The germline V gene has CDR1 SGHTA and CDR2 FQGNSA. V lost 1 base, J lost 9 bases, and 16 bases stayed unmatched. The CDR3 length is 18 residues. CDR3 residues: CASSLESMLGTGSRPQHF. The CDR3 DNA reads TGTGCCAGCAGCTTAGAGTCTATGCTTGGGACAGGGAGTAGGCCCCAGCATTTT.

In this sample, this clone turned up once. The gene calls are TRBV29-1 and TRBJ2-1, with 11 positions matching TRBD2. This CDR3 contains 14 residues. Germline loops: CDR1 SQVTM, CDR2 ANQGSEA. V dropped 8 bases and J dropped 4; count of bases not matched to a gene: 7. The CDR3 loop reads CSTLGLADYNEQFF. Here the CDR3 DNA reads TGCAGCACTTTGGGACTAGCGGATTACAATGAGCAGTTCTTC.

This clone was recorded only once. The chain links TRBV5-1 to TRBJ1-3, with D possibly matching TRBD1 (6 bases). Per the germline V gene, CDR1 is SGHRS and CDR2 is YFSETQ. V dropped 3 bases and J dropped 0 bases, with 13 bases sitting between them. The CDR3 is 16 amino acids. CDR3: CASSSGHRSSGNTIYF. The DNA for the CDR3 is TGCGCCAGCAGCTCGGGACACCGCTCCTCTGGAAACACCATATATTTT.

The chain carries TRBV6-5 and TRBJ1-5, with 8 bases fitting TRBD1. V lost 10 bases to trimming and J lost 2 bases; unmatched junction nucleotides: 4. The CDR3 extends over 13 amino acids. The V gene's germline CDR1 is MNHEY and CDR2 SVGAGI. The CDR3 reads CATQGAGNQPQHF. The DNA of the CDR3 is TGTGCCACGCAGGGGGCAGGCAATCAGCCCCAGCATTTT.

The chain uses TRBV19 and TRBJ1-4; D is unresolved. Germline V gene sequence: CDR1 LNHDA, CDR2 SQIVND (reference sequence). The CDR3 extends over 13 amino acids. V was clipped by 6 bases and J by 6 bases, with 11 bases between them. The CDR3 DNA follows: TGTGCCAGTAGATTTCAAGAGCATGAAAAACTGTTTTTT. Its protein is CASRFQEHEKLFF.

V usage is TRBV5-5 and J usage is TRBJ1-4; 9 positions agree with TRBD1. This CDR3 has 16 residues. Trimming took 2 bases from V and 9 from J; bases not matched to a gene: 11. Germline CDR1 reads SGHKS; CDR2 reads YYEKEE (reference sequence). CDR3 protein: CASSLVTETGGQKLFF. CDR3 DNA sequence: TGTGCCAGCAGCTTAGTCACTGAAACAGGGGGCCAAAAACTGTTTTTT.

The chain carries TRBV5-1 and TRBJ1-5, with 10 bases fitting TRBD1. CDR3 size: 20 residues. V shed 1 base and J 2 bases; nucleotides not matched to a gene: 15. CDR1 and CDR2 from the germline V gene are SGHRS and YFSETQ. In nucleotides, the CDR3 is TGCGCCAGCAGCTTGAGTTCAGGGGACAGGGGATGGATGCGCAATCAGCCCCAGCATTTT. Encoded protein: CASSLSSGDRGWMRNQPQHF.

This chain links TRBV9 with TRBJ2-2; tentative D call: TRBD1 (6 bases). The CDR3 contains 15 residues. Germline V gives CDR1 SGDLS, CDR2 YYNGEE. V dropped 3 bases and J dropped 7 bases, with 16 bases sitting between them. CDR3 DNA sequence: TGTGCCAGCAGCGCCCATAGGGACATTGGCGGGGAGCTGTTTTTT. Translating gives CASSAHRDIGGELFF.

The chain carries TRBV27 and TRBJ2-7; a possible D gene is TRBD1 (5 bases). V lost 5 bases and J lost 1, with 18 bases in between. Germline CDR1 is MNHEY and CDR2 is SMNVEV (reference sequence). The CDR3 loop spans 16 amino acids. The CDR3 spells CASSLEGDQASYEQYF. DNA of the CDR3: TGTGCCAGCAGTCTCGAAGGGGATCAGGCTTCCTACGAGCAGTACTTC.

V and J are TRBV10-3 and TRBJ1-6; D gene uncertain. Trimming removed 3 bases from V and 5 bases from J, with 11 bases in between. Germline V CDR1 and CDR2: ENHRY, SYGVKD. CDR3 length: 15 amino acids. CDR3 sequence: CAISDWAVNNSPLHF. In DNA form, the CDR3 reads TGTGCCATCAGTGATTGGGCAGTAAATAATTCACCCCTCCACTTT.

J is TRBJ2-3 and V is TRBV10-3; D perhaps matches TRBD2 (7 bases). Looked up from germline, CDR1 is ENHRY and CDR2 is SYGVKD. Trimming took 6 bases from V and 0 from J, leaving 19 bases between them. CDR3 length: 17 residues. For the CDR3, the DNA is TGTGCCATCAGGGGGGGGATGACAGGAGCTAGCACAGATACGCAGTATTTT. Translating gives CAIRGGMTGASTDTQYF.

The chain employs TRBV15 and TRBJ2-5; possibly TRBD2 for D (7 bases). This CDR3 spans 14 amino acids. CDR1 and CDR2 (germline): LNHNV, YYDKDF (reference sequence). The V end was cut by 8 bases, the J end by 5 bases, with 18 bases between. The CDR3 DNA sequence: TGTGCCACCTCCTATTTCAGGGGAGGGGAGACCCAGTACTTC. It is translated as CATSYFRGGETQYF.

V gene TRBV11-3 combines with J gene TRBJ2-5; 9 bases fit TRBD1. J gave up 5 bases and V 3 bases, and 7 bases lay outside the gene matches. Germline V gene data show CDR1 as SGHNT and CDR2 as YENEEA. The CDR3 is 15 residues long. CDR3 coding DNA: TGTGCCAGCAGCTTGGACAGGGGAACGGGGGAGACCCAGTACTTC. This codes for CASSLDRGTGETQYF.

The CDR3 region is CASSPPTGGFYGYTF. The CDR3 coding sequence is TGTGCCAGCAGCCCCCCCACAGGGGGGTTCTATGGCTACACCTTC. V gene TRBV7-9 combines with J gene TRBJ1-2, with 8 bases lining up with TRBD1. The CDR3 is 15 residues long. V trimming: 5 bases; J trimming: 4 bases; junction bases outside the gene matches: 9. CDR1 SEHNR and CDR2 FQNEAQ come from the germline V gene (reference sequence).

This chain links TRBV7-7 with TRBJ2-3, with 8 positions matching TRBD2. CDR3 size: 16 residues. The J segment lost 3 bases and the V segment lost 4 bases, leaving 9 bases of the junction unmatched. Per germline, CDR1 SSHAT and CDR2 FNYEAQ (reference sequence). In DNA, the CDR3 is TGTGCCAGCAGCTCGGGGGTCGGGACTAGGACAGATACGCAGTATTTT. As protein: CASSSGVGTRTDTQYF.

This chain links TRBV24-1 with TRBJ2-1; 9 bases agree with TRBD1. The CDR3 sequence is 17 residues long. Losses at the gene ends were 4 bases for V and 6 bases for J; bases not matched to a gene: 12. In germline, CDR1 is KGHDR, CDR2 SFDVKD. The CDR3, as DNA: TGTGCCACCAGTGAGCGACCCCCGGGACAGGGTGGCAATGAGCAGTTCTTC. Amino acids: CATSERPPGQGGNEQFF.

V is TRBV5-1 and J is TRBJ2-3, with 7 bases fitting TRBD2. Germline CDR1 and CDR2: SGHRS and YFSETQ. V trimming: 4 bases; J trimming: 3 bases; junction bases outside the gene matches: 5. There are 14 residues in the CDR3. DNA of the CDR3: TGCGCCAGCAGCAGCGCGGGGGAGACAGATACGCAGTATTTT. The encoded protein is CASSSAGETDTQYF.

The chain employs TRBV10-3 and TRBJ2-3, with 8 bases identical to TRBD2. The CDR3 has 16 residues. The junction had 9 bases not matched to a gene; V was cut back by 2 bases and J by 5 bases. Germline loops: CDR1 ENHRY, CDR2 SYGVKD. As DNA, the CDR3 is TGTGCCATCAGTGAGCCTTCGGGGGGGCCGAAAGATACGCAGTATTTT. Translation gives CAISEPSGGPKDTQYF.

This clone was seen more than once but under ten times. The genes are TRBV14 and TRBJ1-1, with D perhaps matching TRBD1 (6 bases). Germline V lookup: CDR1 SGHDN, CDR2 FVKESK. CDR3 size: 16 residues. The ends were cut back, 1 base at V and 2 bases at J, with 14 bases in the middle. In nucleotides, the CDR3 is TGTGCCAGCAGCCAAGGTACCGGGACATCAAACACTGAAGCTTTCTTT. This sequence encodes CASSQGTGTSNTEAFF.

This chain links TRBV9 with TRBJ2-7; 9 bases are shared with TRBD2. Trimming took 0 bases from V and 2 from J; bases not matched to a gene: 6. CDR1 SGDLS and CDR2 YYNGEE come from the germline V gene. There are 16 residues in the CDR3. The CDR3 DNA reads as TGTGCCAGCAGCGTAGCGGCTAGCGGGGTTACCTACGAGCAGTACTTC. Residues: CASSVAASGVTYEQYF.

A remark on this clone: Other DNA sequences of this sample code for an identical CDR3. The chain combines TRBV5-1 with TRBJ1-5; D is unclear. CDR3 size: 14 residues. Per germline, CDR1 SGHRS and CDR2 YFSETQ. Trimming stripped 0 bases from V and 4 bases from J, with 8 bases between. This CDR3 is CASSLGGGNQPQHF. The CDR3, as DNA: TGCGCCAGCAGCTTGGGAGGCGGAAATCAGCCCCAGCATTTT.

The rearrangement joins TRBV7-8 to TRBJ2-1, with a weak D call TRBD2 (7 bases). V was trimmed by 7 bases and J by 7 bases, leaving 23 bases between them. This CDR3 region has 16 residues. Germline values: CDR1 SGHVS, CDR2 FQNEAQ. CDR3 sequence (DNA): TGTGCCAGCACCTACCTTGTGGGGGGGCCAGGGAATGAGCAGTTCTTC. Protein: CASTYLVGGPGNEQFF.

The chain joins TRBV11-3 to TRBJ2-7; 7 bases fit TRBD2. The ends lost 1 base at V and 0 bases at J; junction bases unmatched: 6. The germline CDR1 and CDR2 sequences are SGHNT and YENEEA. This CDR3 is built from 16 residues. The CDR3 DNA sequence: TGTGCCAGCAGCTTAGGTGGCTGGGGGGGCTCCTACGAGCAGTACTTC. Translation gives CASSLGGWGGSYEQYF.